Included here is one T cell receptor beta chain sequence, with context. Its target is unknown. Method: immunoSEQ multiplex PCR; TCRdb's copy keeps in-frame clones and lacks some. The table includes 55,000 to 70,000 clones, 86% detected once. The data belong to a study of OX40 agonist ivuxolimab in advanced cancers. Turning to the study itself: The dose of intravenous ivuxolimab that patients received every 2 weeks ranged from 0.01 to 10 mg/kg. A partial response was reached by three patients: one with hepatocellular carcinoma and two with cutaneous melanoma.

The study, taken as a whole, reports: There were also nonresponders showing low normalized T-cell clonal expansion. Compared with others, partial responders at 0.1-3.0 mg/kg displayed clonal expansion among the lowest.

Trimming removed 3 bases at V and 1 base at J, with 10 bases between. Germline V lookup: CDR1 SGDLS, CDR2 YYNGEE. The CDR3 extends over 14 amino acids. This chain connects TRBV9 to TRBJ2-5; D gene unclear. This receptor was identified in an adult with an advanced solid tumor such as melanoma, head and neck, liver or kidney cancer. The sample was CD4+ or CD8+ T cells sorted from blood, taken in a trial of the OX40 agonist ivuxolimab. Written as DNA, the CDR3 is TGTGCCAGCAGCGCGTCTGGATTCCAAGAGACCCAGTACTTC. The encoded protein is CASSASGFQETQYF.